This entry lists 9 T cell receptor beta chains sequenced from one sample in a study of technical replicates of blood from several donors. Here immunoSEQ multiplex PCR was the method, and the copy in TCRdb shows in-frame clones only, minus some. There are over 55,000 clones in the sample; roughly 97% occur only once, and 0.2% to 0.25% lies in the top ten. Sequencing was carried out using T cells isolated from PBMCs. Source of these receptors: a human donor in good health.

The CDR3 loop reads CASSLMVYRAYEQYF. The CDR3 DNA reads TGTGCCAGCAGCTTAATGGTCTACCGTGCGTACGAGCAGTACTTC. This chain links TRBV7-9 with TRBJ2-7, with D uncertain. This CDR3 has 15 residues. Trimming removed 2 bases from V and 4 bases from J, with 15 bases in between. CDR1 and CDR2 from the germline V gene are SEHNR and FQNEAQ (reference sequence).

V usage is TRBV6-6 and J usage is TRBJ2-7; 7 positions agree with TRBD1. V shed 6 bases and J 3 bases; nucleotides not matched to a gene: 8. The CDR3 extends over 14 amino acids. Germline CDR1 reads MNHNY; CDR2 reads SVGAGI (reference sequence). For the CDR3, the DNA is TGTGCCAGCAGCCTCCGGGACAGCGACTACGAGCAGTACTTC. Its protein is CASSLRDSDYEQYF.

The rearrangement joins TRBV6-1 to TRBJ1-1; a weak D match, TRBD1 (6 bases). The CDR3 spans 15 residues. Germline assignment: CDR1 MNHNS and CDR2 SASEGT. The V gene lost 2 bases and the J gene lost 1 base, with 11 bases spanning the gap. The CDR3 region has the DNA TGTGCCAGCAGTGAATGGACAGTCGAGAACACTGAAGCTTTCTTT. Protein: CASSEWTVENTEAFF.

CDR3 sequence reads: CASSVTLAGVGELFF. CDR3 coding DNA: TGTGCCAGCAGTGTAACACTAGCGGGAGTGGGGGAGCTGTTTTTT. V and J are TRBV6-1 and TRBJ2-2, with 11 nucleotides matching TRBD2. The CDR3 is made up of 15 amino acids. Looked up from germline, CDR1 is MNHNS and CDR2 is SASEGT. The V and J ends lost 4 bases and 8 bases, in that order; junction bases with no gene match: 6.

The chain has TRBV6-5 and TRBJ1-1, with TRBD1 as a possible D gene (5 bases). The CDR3 has 12 amino acids. V dropped 11 bases and J dropped 4 bases, with 14 bases sitting between them. Germline loops: CDR1 MNHEY, CDR2 SVGAGI. The CDR3 region has the DNA TGTGCCTGCCGGGGGATCATCACTGAAGCTTTCTTT. Encoded protein: CACRGIITEAFF.

The rearrangement links TRBV21-1 to TRBJ1-2. TRBV21-1 is a listed pseudogene. The CDR3 runs to 15 residues. CDR3 nucleotide sequence: TGTGCCAGCAGCAAAGACCGGGAAACTAACTATGGCTACACCTTC. This gives the protein CASSKDRETNYGYTF.

The chain couples TRBV5-1 to TRBJ2-7; 9 bases line up with TRBD2. The CDR3 loop spans 16 amino acids. Germline V CDR1 and CDR2: SGHRS, YFSETQ. The trim removed 0 bases at V and 5 bases at J, leaving 9 bases unmatched. CDR3 nucleotides: TGCGCCAGCAGCTTGGAGGGCGGGGGGGCGATCGACGAGCAGTACTTC. It encodes CASSLEGGGAIDEQYF.

This sequence joins TRBV6-1 and TRBJ1-1, with D possibly matching TRBD1 (5 bases). CDR1 MNHNS and CDR2 SASEGT come from the germline V gene. V lost 8 bases and J lost 1, with 17 bases in between. The CDR3 length is 15 residues. The CDR3 DNA sequence: TGTGCCAGCCTCCTCCTCGGGGGGGGGAACACTGAAGCTTTCTTT. Translating gives CASLLLGGGNTEAFF.

This chain joins TRBV28 and TRBJ2-2, with 9 bases matching TRBD1. This CDR3 has 15 residues. With 5 bases clipped from V and 5 bases from J, the junction kept 6 bases outside the gene matches. From germline, CDR1 is MDHEN and CDR2 SYDVKM. CDR3 protein: CASSPTGGGTGELFF. CDR3 DNA sequence: TGTGCCAGCAGTCCGACAGGGGGGGGGACCGGGGAGCTGTTTTTT. Based on the CDR3 plus reference TRBV28 and TRBJ2-2, the full variable domain is DVKVTQSSRYLVKRTGEKVFLECVQDMDHENMFWYRQDPGLGLRLIYFSYDVKMKEKGDIPEGYSVSREKKERFSLILESASTNQTSMYLCASSPTGGGTGELFFGEGSRLTVL.